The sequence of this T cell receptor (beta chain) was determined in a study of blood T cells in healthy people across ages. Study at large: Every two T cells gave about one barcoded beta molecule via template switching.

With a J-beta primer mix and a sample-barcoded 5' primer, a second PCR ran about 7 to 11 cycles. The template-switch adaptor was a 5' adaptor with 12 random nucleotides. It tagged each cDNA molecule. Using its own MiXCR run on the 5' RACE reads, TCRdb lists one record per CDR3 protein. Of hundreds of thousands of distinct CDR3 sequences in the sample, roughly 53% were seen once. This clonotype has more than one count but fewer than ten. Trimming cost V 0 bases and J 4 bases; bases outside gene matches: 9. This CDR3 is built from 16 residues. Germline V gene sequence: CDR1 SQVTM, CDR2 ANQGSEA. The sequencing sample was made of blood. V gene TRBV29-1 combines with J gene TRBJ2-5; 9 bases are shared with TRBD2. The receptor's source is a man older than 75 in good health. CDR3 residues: CSVEEASDSGRETQYF. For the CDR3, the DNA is TGCAGCGTTGAAGAGGCCAGTGATAGCGGGAGAGAGACCCAGTACTTC.